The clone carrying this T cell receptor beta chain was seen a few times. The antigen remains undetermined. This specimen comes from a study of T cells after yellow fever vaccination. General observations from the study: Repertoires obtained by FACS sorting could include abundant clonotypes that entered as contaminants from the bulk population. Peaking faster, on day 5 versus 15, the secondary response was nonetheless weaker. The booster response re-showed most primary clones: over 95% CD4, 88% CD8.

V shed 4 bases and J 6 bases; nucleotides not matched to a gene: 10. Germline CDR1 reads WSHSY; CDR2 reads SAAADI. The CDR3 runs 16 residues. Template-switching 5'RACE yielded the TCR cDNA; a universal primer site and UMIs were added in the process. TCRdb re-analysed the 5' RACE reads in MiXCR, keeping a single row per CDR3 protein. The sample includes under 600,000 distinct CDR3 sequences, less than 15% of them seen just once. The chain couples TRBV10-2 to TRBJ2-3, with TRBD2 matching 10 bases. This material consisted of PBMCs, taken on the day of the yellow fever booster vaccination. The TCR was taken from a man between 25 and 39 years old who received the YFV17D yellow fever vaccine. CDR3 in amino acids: CASSASGSNWRDTQYF. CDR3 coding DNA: TGCGCCAGCAGTGCTAGCGGGAGTAATTGGCGGGATACGCAGTATTTT.